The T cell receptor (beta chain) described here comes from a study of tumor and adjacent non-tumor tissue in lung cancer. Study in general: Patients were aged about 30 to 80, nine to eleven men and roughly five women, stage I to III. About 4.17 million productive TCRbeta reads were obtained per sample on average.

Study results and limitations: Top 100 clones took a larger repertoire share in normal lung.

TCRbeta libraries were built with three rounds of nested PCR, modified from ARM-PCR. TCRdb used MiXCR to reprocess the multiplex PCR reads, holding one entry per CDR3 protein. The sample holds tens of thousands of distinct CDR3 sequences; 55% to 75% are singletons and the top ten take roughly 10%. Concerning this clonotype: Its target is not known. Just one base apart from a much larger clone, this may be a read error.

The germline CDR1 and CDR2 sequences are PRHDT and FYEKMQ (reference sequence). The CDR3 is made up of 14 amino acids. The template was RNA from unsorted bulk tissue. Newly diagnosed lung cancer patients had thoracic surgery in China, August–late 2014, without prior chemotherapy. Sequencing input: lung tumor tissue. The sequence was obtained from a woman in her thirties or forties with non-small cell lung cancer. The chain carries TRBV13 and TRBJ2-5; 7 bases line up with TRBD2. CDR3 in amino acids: CASNLEAGAETQYF. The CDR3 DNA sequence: TGTGCCAGCAACTTAGAGGCGGGAGCAGAGACCCAGTACTTC.